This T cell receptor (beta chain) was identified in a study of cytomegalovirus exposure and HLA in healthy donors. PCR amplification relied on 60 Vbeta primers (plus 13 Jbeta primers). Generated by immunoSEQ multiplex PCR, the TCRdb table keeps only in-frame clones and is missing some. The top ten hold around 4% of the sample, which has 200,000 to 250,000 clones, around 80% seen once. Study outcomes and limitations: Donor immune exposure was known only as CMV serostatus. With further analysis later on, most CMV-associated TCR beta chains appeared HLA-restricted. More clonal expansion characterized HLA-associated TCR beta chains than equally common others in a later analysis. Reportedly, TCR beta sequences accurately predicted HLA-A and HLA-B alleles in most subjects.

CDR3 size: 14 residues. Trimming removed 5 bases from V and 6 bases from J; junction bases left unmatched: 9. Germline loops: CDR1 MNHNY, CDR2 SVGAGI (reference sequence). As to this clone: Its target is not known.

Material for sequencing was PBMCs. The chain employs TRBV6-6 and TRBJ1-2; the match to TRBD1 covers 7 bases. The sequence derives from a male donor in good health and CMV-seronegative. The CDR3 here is CASSRGQPRDGYTF. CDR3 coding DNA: TGTGCCAGCAGTCGGGGACAGCCCCGGGATGGCTACACCTTC.